This T cell receptor (beta chain) was recorded in a study of control samples from healthy donors and cancer patients. TCRdb's copy holds only in-frame clones and misses some; the assay was immunoSEQ multiplex PCR. Among about 92,000 clones listed, approximately 82% were seen once. V trimming: 2 bases; J trimming: 4 bases; junction bases outside the gene matches: 2. The CDR3 has 14 residues. Germline V CDR1 and CDR2: SNHLY, FYNNEI. The source material was blood. The rearrangement joins TRBV2 to TRBJ2-1, with TRBD1 matching 7 bases. The sequence was obtained from a woman aged 55-70 years in good health. This CDR3 is CASSEQGVYNEQFF. Written as DNA, the CDR3 is TGTGCCAGCAGTGAACAGGGGGTTTACAATGAGCAGTTCTTC.